This T cell receptor beta chain emerged from a study of blood T cell repertoires in COVID-19. Study-wide background: Collection of acute and convalescent COVID-19 samples took place in the United States, Italy and Spain. T cells, B-cell-depleted T cells, or PBMCs supplied cDNA or gDNA.

Per the original methods: Counts of nucleated cells, estimated from reference gene primer amplification, were obtained. Sequencing was performed with immunoSEQ multiplex PCR; in TCRdb, only in-frame clones are kept and a portion is missing. V, J and clone size reflect that table, while D and trimming were determined from the DNA. The sample includes about 400,000 clones, about nine tenths of them seen just once. Sequenced material: peripheral blood. This receptor was taken from a woman between 25 and 40 years old with active or convalescent COVID-19.

In DNA form, the CDR3 reads TGTGCCAGCAGAAGAAGCAGGGGGCTGAACACTGAAGCTTTCTTT. Translating it yields CASRRSRGLNTEAFF. The chain couples TRBV6-6 to TRBJ1-1; 8 positions agree with TRBD1. V lost 6 bases, J lost 0 bases, and 6 bases stayed unmatched. The germline V gene has CDR1 MNHNY and CDR2 SVGAGI (reference sequence). This CDR3 comprises 15 residues.